Below, 11 T cell receptor beta chains from the same sample are listed, as sequenced in a study of siplizumab effects on memory and regulatory T cells (dated by TCRdb to between 2017 and 2020). The library came from the immunoSEQ multiplex PCR assay. TCRdb mirrors the immuneACCESS table, restricted to in-frame sequences. Some clones are absent from its copies; in checked studies, under half trace to an unresolved V gene, and the reason for the others is unknown. The sample contains tens of thousands of clones, about 90% of them found a single time. The ten most abundant clones make up 1.7% of the sample. Sequencing was done on a sample of Tregs sorted from blood. These receptors originate from a human donor in good health.

This rearrangement joins TRBV18 to TRBJ1-4, with unresolved D. Germline V lookup: CDR1 KGHSH, CDR2 LQKENI. The ends were cut back, 6 bases at V and 0 bases at J, with 8 bases in the middle. The CDR3 extends over 14 amino acids. The CDR3: CASSEGATNEKLFF. In DNA form, the CDR3 reads TGTGCCAGCTCCGAAGGTGCAACTAATGAAAAACTGTTTTTT.

This chain links TRBV5-1 with TRBJ2-1; either TRBD1 or TRBD2 may supply D (5 bases each). This CDR3 has 16 residues. Germline assignment: CDR1 SGHRS and CDR2 YFSETQ. Trimming left V 0 bases short and J 5 bases short, with 15 bases between. The CDR3 protein is CASSLAGPRIDNEQFF. The CDR3 DNA reads as TGCGCCAGCAGCTTGGCGGGACCCCGTATAGACAATGAGCAGTTCTTC.

The V and J genes are TRBV19 and TRBJ1-5; no definite D call. Germline CDR1 LNHDA, CDR2 SQIVND (reference sequence). The CDR3 runs 12 residues. Trimming left V 3 bases short and J 4 bases short, with 4 bases between. CDR3 bases: TGTGCCAGTAGTATGGGGAATCAGCCCCAGCATTTT. This sequence encodes CASSMGNQPQHF.

V is TRBV6-1 and J is TRBJ1-4, with D possibly matching TRBD1 (5 bases). This CDR3 has 16 amino acids. Looked up from germline, CDR1 is MNHNS and CDR2 is SASEGT. Trimming pared 1 base from V and 0 bases from J, leaving 9 bases between. This CDR3 is CASSEGQLTTNEKLFF. CDR3 DNA: TGTGCCAGCAGTGAAGGACAGCTTACAACTAATGAAAAACTGTTTTTT.

This chain joins TRBV4-3 and TRBJ2-3; D remains unclear. CDR1 is LGHNA, CDR2 YSLEER, per germline. The V end was cut by 0 bases, the J end by 7 bases, with 14 bases between. The CDR3 extends over 15 amino acids. CDR3 in DNA: TGCGCCAGCAGCCAAGAGAACAGACGTACATATACGCAGTATTTT. Translation: CASSQENRRTYTQYF.

This chain links TRBV6-6 with TRBJ1-2; unclear D gene. Trimming removed 7 bases from V and 8 bases from J, with 17 bases in between. CDR1 and CDR2 (germline): MNHNY, SVGAGI (reference sequence). The CDR3 runs to 13 residues. The CDR3 region has the DNA TGTGCCAGCACCAACACCGGGGTCGGCGGCTACACCTTC. Its protein product is CASTNTGVGGYTF.

The V gene is TRBV15, the J gene TRBJ2-1; 11 nucleotides agree with TRBD2. V lost 0 bases and J lost 5; bases outside the gene matches: 6. This CDR3 region has 17 residues. The germline CDR1 and CDR2 sequences are LNHNV and YYDKDF (reference sequence). The CDR3 sequence is CATSRDLGTSGDNEQFF. The CDR3 DNA reads as TGTGCCACCAGCAGAGATCTTGGGACTAGCGGCGACAATGAGCAGTTCTTC.

The chain combines TRBV18 with TRBJ1-3, with D unclear. The ends were cut back, 5 bases at V and 9 bases at J, with 5 bases in the middle. The germline gives CDR1 KGHSH, CDR2 LQKENI. This CDR3 comprises 10 residues. For the CDR3, the DNA is TGTGCCAGCTCATCCGGCACCATATATTTT. As protein: CASSSGTIYF.

V and J are TRBV10-3 and TRBJ1-4; TRBD1 matches 7 bases. V dropped 5 bases and J dropped 7; count of bases not matched to a gene: 1. The CDR3 is made up of 12 amino acids. Per the germline V gene, CDR1 is ENHRY and CDR2 is SYGVKD. CDR3 DNA sequence: TGTGCCATCAGTAGACAGGGTGAAAAACTGTTTTTT. Translation: CAISRQGEKLFF.

This clone has a single count. The chain uses TRBV19 and TRBJ2-5; 9 nucleotides match TRBD1. The DNA end is more similar to TRBJ2-7, so the J call may be wrong. This CDR3 has 16 residues. CDR1 and CDR2 (germline): LNHDA, SQIVND (reference sequence). The CDR3 region has the DNA TGTGCCAGTAGTATATACGCGGGACAGGGACTCTACGAGCAGTACTTC. Translated, it gives CASSIYAGQGLYEQYF.

The chain is built from TRBV27 and TRBJ2-7; the D gene is possibly TRBD1 (6 bases). The CDR3 is 11 residues long. The germline CDR1 and CDR2 sequences are MNHEY and SMNVEV (reference sequence). Trimming left V 9 bases short and J 2 bases short, with 8 bases between. The DNA of the CDR3 is TGTGCCAGTGGACAGACCTACGAGCAGTACTTC. This encodes CASGQTYEQYF.